Each of the 19 T cell receptor beta chains below was sequenced from the same sample in a study of blood T cell repertoires in COVID-19. Generated by immunoSEQ multiplex PCR, the TCRdb table keeps only in-frame clones and is missing some. The top ten hold less than 2% of the sample, which has under 300,000 clones, roughly 89% seen once. The source material was peripheral blood. Receptor source: a woman aged 40 to 49 who had recovered from COVID-19.

In this sample, this clone turned up once. This CDR3 is CASRGQGWAKNIQYF. The CDR3 nucleotides are TGTGCCAGCAGGGGACAGGGGTGGGCCAAAAACATTCAGTACTTC. The V gene is TRBV2, the J gene TRBJ2-4, with TRBD1 identical over 10 bases. This CDR3 spans 15 amino acids. Germline assignment: CDR1 SNHLY and CDR2 FYNNEI. V lost 6 bases and J lost 1; bases outside the gene matches: 3.

The chain joins TRBV6-5 to TRBJ2-1; 9 nucleotides match TRBD1. CDR1 MNHEY and CDR2 SVGAGI come from the germline V gene. V lost 6 bases and J lost 8; bases outside the gene matches: 11. This CDR3 comprises 15 residues. CDR3 sequence: CASSQSGTGPDEQFF. In nucleotides, the CDR3 is TGTGCCAGCAGCCAATCAGGGACAGGGCCGGATGAGCAGTTCTTC.

V gene TRBV29-1 combines with J gene TRBJ2-1; TRBD2 matches at 10 bases. Germline CDR1 is SQVTM and CDR2 is ANQGSEA. V shed 3 bases, J shed 7 bases, and the junction held 9 bases outside the gene matches. CDR3 length equals 15 residues. Here the CDR3 reads CSVDFVAGGTNEQFF. CDR3 nucleotides: TGCAGCGTTGACTTCGTAGCGGGGGGTACGAATGAGCAGTTCTTC.

The chain combines TRBV27 with TRBJ1-5, with TRBD1 matching over 9 bases. Unmatched junction bases numbered 10, after V lost 6 bases and J lost 7 bases. The germline CDR1 and CDR2 sequences are MNHEY and SMNVEV (reference sequence). The CDR3 spans 15 residues. CDR3 in amino acids: CASRATGGMKQPQHF. CDR3 sequence (DNA): TGTGCCAGCAGGGCAACAGGGGGCATGAAACAGCCCCAGCATTTT.

J is TRBJ2-7 and V is TRBV5-6; D unclear. V dropped 0 bases and J dropped 7 bases, with 14 bases sitting between them. The CDR3 extends over 14 amino acids. Germline V gives CDR1 SGHDT, CDR2 YYEEEE. The CDR3 loop is CASSLVVTLQEQYF. The CDR3 nucleotides read TGTGCCAGCAGCTTGGTGGTCACCCTCCAGGAGCAGTACTTC.

The rearrangement joins TRBV5-1 to TRBJ2-7; 12 positions agree with TRBD1. CDR3 length equals 16 residues. Germline CDR1 is SGHRS and CDR2 is YFSETQ. The junction had 7 bases not matched to a gene; V was cut back by 0 bases and J by 6 bases. The CDR3 loop reads CASSLEGDRGLAEQYF. Here the CDR3 DNA reads TGCGCCAGCAGCTTGGAGGGGGACAGGGGGCTGGCCGAGCAGTACTTC.

This chain connects TRBV6-5 to TRBJ2-7; 12 bases fit TRBD1. The V gene's germline CDR1 is MNHEY and CDR2 SVGAGI. The CDR3 loop spans 15 amino acids. Losses at the gene ends were 6 bases for V and 6 bases for J; bases not matched to a gene: 9. CDR3 sequence: CASRAGTGGGSEQYF. The CDR3 region has the DNA TGTGCCAGCAGGGCAGGGACAGGGGGCGGCTCCGAGCAGTACTTC.

The chain employs TRBV2 and TRBJ2-7, with a weak D call TRBD2 (7 bases). Germline-derived CDR1 and CDR2 are SNHLY and FYNNEI. Trimming cost V 6 bases and J 3 bases, with 18 bases left between them. The CDR3 spans 15 residues. The CDR3 nucleotides read TGTGCCAGCAGATGGGAGGGGGAGTCAATCTACGAGCAGTACTTC. As protein: CASRWEGESIYEQYF.

The chain recombines TRBV9 with TRBJ2-4; D gene unclear. The CDR3 has 13 residues. Trimming pared 0 bases from V and 10 bases from J, leaving 11 bases between. Germline V gene lookup returns CDR1 SGDLS and CDR2 YYNGEE. The CDR3 DNA reads TGTGCCAGCAGCGTAGGTCCAGAAGAAATTCAGTACTTC. Translation gives CASSVGPEEIQYF.

The V and J genes are TRBV6-6 and TRBJ1-5; D unclear. This CDR3 region has 15 residues. Germline-derived CDR1 and CDR2 are MNHNY and SVGAGI (reference sequence). V dropped 6 bases and J dropped 7 bases, with 19 bases sitting between them. Written as DNA, the CDR3 is TGTGCCAGCAGAAATTCCCGGGGTTCGCGGCAGCCCCAGCATTTT. Amino acid sequence: CASRNSRGSRQPQHF.

The chain links TRBV6-1 to TRBJ1-6; no clear D. Per germline, CDR1 MNHNS and CDR2 SASEGT. This CDR3 has 15 residues. V lost 3 bases, J lost 2 bases, and 8 bases lay in between. The CDR3 coding sequence is TGTGCCAGCAGTGAGTTGGGCCCCTATAATTCACCCCTCCACTTT. It is translated as CASSELGPYNSPLHF.

This CDR3 reads CASSYLSHTEAFF. In nucleotides, the CDR3 is TGTGCCAGCAGTTACCTATCACACACTGAAGCTTTCTTT. The chain carries TRBV6-2 or TRBV6-3 and TRBJ1-1; D uncertain. The length of the CDR3 is 13 residues. The V end lost 2 bases, the J end lost 3 bases, and 7 bases lay between the germline ends. CDR1 and CDR2 from the germline V gene are MNHEY and SVGEGT.

The V gene is TRBV11-2, the J gene TRBJ2-4, with D hard to call. The CDR3 is made up of 13 amino acids. Trimming shortened V by 2 bases and J by 4 bases, and 6 bases separated the two germline ends. CDR1 is SGHAT and CDR2 is FQNNGV in the germline V gene. In DNA form, the CDR3 reads TGTGCCAGCAGCTTATTGCAGAAAAACATTCAGTACTTC. Its protein is CASSLLQKNIQYF.

The chain has TRBV21-1 and TRBJ2-7; the table calls TRBD1, which could not be checked here. TRBV21-1 is an annotated pseudogene. This CDR3 is built from 16 residues. The CDR3 is CASSREGEDRGNEQYF. In DNA form, the CDR3 reads TGTGCCAGCAGCAGAGAAGGGGAGGACAGGGGTAACGAGCAGTACTTC.

The chain couples TRBV7-9 to TRBJ2-7, with D tentatively TRBD2 (5 bases). The V gene lost 3 bases and the J gene lost 3 bases, with 12 bases spanning the gap. The germline V gene has CDR1 SEHNR and CDR2 FQNEAQ (reference sequence). The CDR3 contains 14 residues. As DNA, the CDR3 is TGTGCCAGCAGCTTCCGTGGGAGCGACTACGAGCAGTACTTC. It specifies CASSFRGSDYEQYF.

V and J are TRBV28 and TRBJ1-5, with 7 bases matching TRBD1. Germline V lookup: CDR1 MDHEN, CDR2 SYDVKM. V shed 7 bases, J shed 13 bases, and the junction held 10 bases outside the gene matches. The CDR3 spans 12 residues. This chain's CDR3 is CASTKDRVQQHF. DNA for the CDR3: TGTGCCAGCACCAAAGACAGGGTACAGCAGCATTTT.

This rearrangement joins TRBV28 to TRBJ2-1, with 7 bases lining up with TRBD1. This CDR3 region has 14 residues. After removal of 2 bases from V and 8 bases from J, the junction contained 6 bases not matched to a gene. The germline V gene encodes CDR1 MDHEN and CDR2 SYDVKM. Written as DNA, the CDR3 is TGTGCCAGCAGTTTAGTCAACAGGGGTTATGAGCAGTTCTTC. As protein: CASSLVNRGYEQFF.

The rearrangement joins TRBV6-5 to TRBJ2-1; no firm D call. V was pared by 8 bases and J by 0 bases, with 11 bases between. There are 14 residues in the CDR3. Germline lookup yields CDR1 MNHEY and CDR2 SVGAGI. In DNA form, the CDR3 reads TGTGCCAGCCAGACACCCAACTCCTACAATGAGCAGTTCTTC. Amino acid sequence: CASQTPNSYNEQFF.

The rearrangement joins TRBV5-4 to TRBJ1-1, with D unclear. The CDR3 runs to 14 residues. V lost 0 bases to trimming and J lost 7 bases, with 13 bases between them. The germline gives CDR1 SGHNT, CDR2 YYREEE (reference sequence). The CDR3: CASSLAGNGREAFF. In DNA form, the CDR3 reads TGTGCCAGCAGCTTGGCCGGCAATGGGCGTGAAGCTTTCTTT. The complete variable domain, with remaining parts taken from reference TRBV5-4 and TRBJ1-1, reads ETGVTQSPTHLIKTRGQQVTLRCSSQSGHNTVSWYQQALGQGPQFIFQYYREEENGRGNFPPRFSGLQFPNYSSELNVNALELDDSALYLCASSLAGNGREAFFGQGTRLTVV.